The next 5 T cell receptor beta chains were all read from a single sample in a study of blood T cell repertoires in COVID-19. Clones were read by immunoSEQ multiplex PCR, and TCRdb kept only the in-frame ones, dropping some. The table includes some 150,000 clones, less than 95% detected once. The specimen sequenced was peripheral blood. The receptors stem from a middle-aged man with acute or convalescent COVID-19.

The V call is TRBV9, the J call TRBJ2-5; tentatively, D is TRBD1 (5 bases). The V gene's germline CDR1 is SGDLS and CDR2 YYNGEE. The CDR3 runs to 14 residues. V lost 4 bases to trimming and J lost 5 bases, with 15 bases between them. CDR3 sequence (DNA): TGTGCCAGCAGCATTACCAACAGGCGGGAGACCCAGTACTTC. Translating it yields CASSITNRRETQYF.

The CDR3 protein is CASSEARLAPYV. As DNA, the CDR3 is TGTGCCAGCAGTGAAGCGCGTCTAGCTCCGTACGTC. This chain uses TRBV2 with TRBJ2-7, with D possibly being TRBD2 (5 bases). Trimming stripped 0 bases from V and 12 bases from J, with 12 bases between. Germline-derived CDR1 and CDR2 are SNHLY and FYNNEI. The CDR3 is made up of 12 amino acids.

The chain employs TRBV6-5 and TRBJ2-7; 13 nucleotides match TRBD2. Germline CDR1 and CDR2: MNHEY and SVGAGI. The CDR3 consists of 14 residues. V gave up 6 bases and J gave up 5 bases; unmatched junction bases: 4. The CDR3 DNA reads TGTGCCAGCAGGGGACTAGCGGGGAACGACGAGCAGTACTTC. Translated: CASRGLAGNDEQYF.

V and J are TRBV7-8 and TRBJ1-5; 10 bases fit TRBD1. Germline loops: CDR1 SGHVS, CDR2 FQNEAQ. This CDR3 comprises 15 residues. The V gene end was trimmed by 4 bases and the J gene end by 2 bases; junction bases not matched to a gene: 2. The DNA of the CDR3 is TGTGCCAGCAGCTCCGGACAGGGGGGCAATCAGCCCCAGCATTTT. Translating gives CASSSGQGGNQPQHF.

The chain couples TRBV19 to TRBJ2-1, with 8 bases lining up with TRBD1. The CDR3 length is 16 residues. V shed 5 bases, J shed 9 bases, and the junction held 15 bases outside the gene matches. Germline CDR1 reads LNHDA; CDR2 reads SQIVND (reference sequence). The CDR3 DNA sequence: TGTGCCAGTAGTCTACAGGGGGGTGGAGTAGGGTTTGAGCAGTTCTTC. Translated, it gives CASSLQGGGVGFEQFF.